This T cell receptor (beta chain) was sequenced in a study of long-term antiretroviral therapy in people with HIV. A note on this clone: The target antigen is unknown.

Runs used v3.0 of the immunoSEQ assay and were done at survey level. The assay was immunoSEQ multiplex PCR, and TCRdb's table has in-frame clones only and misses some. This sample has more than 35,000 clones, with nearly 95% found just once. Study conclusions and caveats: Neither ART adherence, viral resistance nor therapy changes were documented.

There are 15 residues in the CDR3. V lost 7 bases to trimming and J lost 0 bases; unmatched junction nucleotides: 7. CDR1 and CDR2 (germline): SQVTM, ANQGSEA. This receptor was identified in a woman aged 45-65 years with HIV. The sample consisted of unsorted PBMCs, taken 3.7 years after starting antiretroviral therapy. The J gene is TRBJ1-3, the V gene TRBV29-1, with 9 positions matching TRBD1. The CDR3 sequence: CSAHTGGPSGNTIYF. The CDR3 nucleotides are TGCAGCGCCCACACAGGGGGCCCCTCTGGAAACACCATATATTTT.